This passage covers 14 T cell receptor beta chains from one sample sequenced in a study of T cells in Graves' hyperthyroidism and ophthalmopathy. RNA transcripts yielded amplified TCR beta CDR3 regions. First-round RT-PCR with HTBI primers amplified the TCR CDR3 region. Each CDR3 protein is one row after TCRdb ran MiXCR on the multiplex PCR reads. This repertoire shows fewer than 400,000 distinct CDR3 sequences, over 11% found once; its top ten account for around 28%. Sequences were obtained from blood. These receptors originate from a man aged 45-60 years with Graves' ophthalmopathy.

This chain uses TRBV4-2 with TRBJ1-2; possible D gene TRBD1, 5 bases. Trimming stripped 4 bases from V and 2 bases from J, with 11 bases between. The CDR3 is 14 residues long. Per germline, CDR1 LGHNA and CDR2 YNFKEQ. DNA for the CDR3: TGTGCCAGCAGCCGAGACCGGGACAACTATGGCTACACCTTC. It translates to CASSRDRDNYGYTF.

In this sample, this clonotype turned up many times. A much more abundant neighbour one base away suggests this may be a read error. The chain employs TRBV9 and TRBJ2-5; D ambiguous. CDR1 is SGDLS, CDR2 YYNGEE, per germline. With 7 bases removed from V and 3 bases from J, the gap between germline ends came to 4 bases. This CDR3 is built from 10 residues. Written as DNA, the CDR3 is TGTGCCAGCGGTGAAGAGACCCAGTACTTC. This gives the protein CASGEETQYF.

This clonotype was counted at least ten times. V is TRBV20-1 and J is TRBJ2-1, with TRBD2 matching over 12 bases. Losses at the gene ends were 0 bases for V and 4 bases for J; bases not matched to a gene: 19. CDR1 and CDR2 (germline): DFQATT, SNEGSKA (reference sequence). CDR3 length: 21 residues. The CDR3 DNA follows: TGCAGTGCTAGAGATTCCATAATCGGGTCTAGCGGGAGGGTAACGTACAATGAGCAGTTCTTC. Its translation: CSARDSIIGSSGRVTYNEQFF.

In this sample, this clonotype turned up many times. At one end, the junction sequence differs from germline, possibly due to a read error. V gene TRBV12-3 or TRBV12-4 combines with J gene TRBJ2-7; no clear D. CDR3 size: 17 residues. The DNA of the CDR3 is TGTGCCGGCAGTTTGGTAGCTCGTGGGAAGTTCTCCTACGAGCAGTACTTC. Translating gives CAGSLVARGKFSYEQYF.

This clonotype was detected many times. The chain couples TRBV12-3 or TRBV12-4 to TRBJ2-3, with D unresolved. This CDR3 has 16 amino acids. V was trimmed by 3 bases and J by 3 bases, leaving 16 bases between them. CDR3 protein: CASSFGSGWSTDTQYF. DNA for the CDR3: TGTGCCAGCAGTTTTGGGTCAGGATGGTCGACAGATACGCAGTATTTT.

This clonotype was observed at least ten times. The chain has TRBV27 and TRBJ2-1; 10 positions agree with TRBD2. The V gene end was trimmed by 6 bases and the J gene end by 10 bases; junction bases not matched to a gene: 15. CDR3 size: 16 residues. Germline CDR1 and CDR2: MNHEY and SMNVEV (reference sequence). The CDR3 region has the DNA TGTGCCAGCAGCCCCCGGGGGGTAGCGGGAGGTATCGAGCAGTTCTTC. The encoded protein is CASSPRGVAGGIEQFF.

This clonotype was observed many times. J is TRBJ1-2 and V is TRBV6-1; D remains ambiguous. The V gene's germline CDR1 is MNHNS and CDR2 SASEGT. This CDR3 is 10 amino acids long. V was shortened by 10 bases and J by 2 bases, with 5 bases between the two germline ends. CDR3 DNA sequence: TGTGCCACCCAGAACTATGGCTACACCTTC. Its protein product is CATQNYGYTF.

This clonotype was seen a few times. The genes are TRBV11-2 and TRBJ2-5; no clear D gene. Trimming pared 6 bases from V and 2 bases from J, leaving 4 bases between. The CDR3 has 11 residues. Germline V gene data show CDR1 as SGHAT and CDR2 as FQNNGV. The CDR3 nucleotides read TGTGCCAGCAGGGTACAAGAGACCCAGTACTTC. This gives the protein CASRVQETQYF.

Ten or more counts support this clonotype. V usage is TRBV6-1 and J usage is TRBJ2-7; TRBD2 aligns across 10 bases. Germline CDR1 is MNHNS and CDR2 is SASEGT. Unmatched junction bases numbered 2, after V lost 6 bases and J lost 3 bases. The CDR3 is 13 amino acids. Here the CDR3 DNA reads TGTGCCAGCAGGGCTAGCGGGGGCTACGAGCAGTACTTC. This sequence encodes CASRASGGYEQYF.

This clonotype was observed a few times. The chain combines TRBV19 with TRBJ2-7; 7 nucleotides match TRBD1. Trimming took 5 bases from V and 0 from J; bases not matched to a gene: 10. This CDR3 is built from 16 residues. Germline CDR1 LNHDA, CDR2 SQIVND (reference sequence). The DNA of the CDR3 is TGTGCCAGTAGTTCGAATCCGGGACAGAGCTCCTACGAGCAGTACTTC. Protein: CASSSNPGQSSYEQYF.

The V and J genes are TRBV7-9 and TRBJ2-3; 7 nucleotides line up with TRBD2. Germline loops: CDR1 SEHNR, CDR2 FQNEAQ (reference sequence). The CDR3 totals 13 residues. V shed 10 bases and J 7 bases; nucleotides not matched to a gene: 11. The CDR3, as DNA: TGTGCCATCAGGGCCAGCGGGACTAATACGCAGTATTTT. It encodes CAIRASGTNTQYF.

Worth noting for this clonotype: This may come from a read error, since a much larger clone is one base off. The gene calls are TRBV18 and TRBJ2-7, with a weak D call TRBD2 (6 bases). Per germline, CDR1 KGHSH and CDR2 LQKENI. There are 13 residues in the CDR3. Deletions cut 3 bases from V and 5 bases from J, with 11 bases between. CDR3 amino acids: CASSPGTLNEQYF. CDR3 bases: TGTGCCAGCTCACCCGGGACTTTAAACGAGCAGTACTTC.

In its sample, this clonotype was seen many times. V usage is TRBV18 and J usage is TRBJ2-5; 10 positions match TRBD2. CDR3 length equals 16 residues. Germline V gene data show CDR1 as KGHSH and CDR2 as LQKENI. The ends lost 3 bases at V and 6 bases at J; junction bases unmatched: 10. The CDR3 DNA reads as TGTGCCAGCTCACCGTTAGGGACTAGCGTTGGGAAGACCCAGTACTTC. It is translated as CASSPLGTSVGKTQYF.

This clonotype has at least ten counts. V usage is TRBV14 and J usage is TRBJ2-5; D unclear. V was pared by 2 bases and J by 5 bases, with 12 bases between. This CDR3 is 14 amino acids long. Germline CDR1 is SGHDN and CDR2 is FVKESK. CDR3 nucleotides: TGTGCCAGCAGCCAATTGTTCCGTCAGGAGACCCAGTACTTC. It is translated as CASSQLFRQETQYF.